The 9 T cell receptor beta chains given below trace back to one sample, sequenced in a study of cytomegalovirus exposure and HLA in healthy donors. Amplification used 60 Vbeta primers and 13 Jbeta primers. Clones were sequenced by immunoSEQ multiplex PCR, and TCRdb holds only the in-frame ones, with some missing. This sample has about 97,000 clones, with approximately 87% found just once. Input material: PBMCs. The receptors originated from a man between 40 and 49 years old in good health and CMV-seronegative.

This clone was counted a few times. This rearrangement joins TRBV7-2 to TRBJ2-7; D is possibly TRBD1 (6 bases). Between the trimmed V and J ends, which lost 6 bases and 2 bases, there was a span of 14 bases. Germline CDR1 and CDR2: SGHTA and FQGNSA. The CDR3 totals 14 residues. The CDR3 loop reads CASSKRQVPYEQYF. The CDR3 nucleotides read TGTGCCAGCAGTAAACGACAGGTCCCCTACGAGCAGTACTTC.

The genes are TRBV6-5 and TRBJ2-5, with D possibly being TRBD1 (5 bases). There are 16 residues in the CDR3. V shed 0 bases and J shed 0 bases, with 11 bases lying between them. Germline CDR1 and CDR2: MNHEY and SVGAGI. The CDR3 reads CASSYSGRAYQETQYF. The CDR3 region has the DNA TGTGCCAGCAGTTACTCGGGCAGGGCGTACCAAGAGACCCAGTACTTC.

The gene calls are TRBV6-1 and TRBJ2-5; D is unclear. The ends were cut back, 5 bases at V and 6 bases at J, with 13 bases in the middle. From germline, CDR1 is MNHNS and CDR2 SASEGT. The CDR3 runs 13 residues. The CDR3 is CASSSLLSQTQYF. The CDR3 bases are TGTGCCAGCAGTTCCCTCTTGAGTCAGACCCAGTACTTC.

The gene calls are TRBV19 and TRBJ2-7; D is unclear. Trimming took 5 bases from V and 6 from J, leaving 14 bases between them. This CDR3 spans 13 amino acids. Germline V lookup: CDR1 LNHDA, CDR2 SQIVND (reference sequence). In nucleotides, the CDR3 is TGTGCCAGTAGTTTGGGCCTTATGGCCGAGCAGTACTTC. Protein: CASSLGLMAEQYF. Full variable domain (outside the CDR3, taken from reference TRBV19 and TRBJ2-7): DGGITQSPKYLFRKEGQNVTLSCEQNLNHDAMYWYRQDPGQGLRLIYYSQIVNDFQKGDIAEGYSVSREKKESFPLTVTSAQKNPTAFYLCASSLGLMAEQYFGPGTRLTVT.

This chain connects TRBV19 to TRBJ1-5; 8 bases fit TRBD1. V was pared by 0 bases and J by 7 bases, with 2 bases of the junction left unmatched. CDR3 length: 14 amino acids. The germline CDR1 and CDR2 sequences are LNHDA and SQIVND (reference sequence). The CDR3 here is CASSIDRGHQPQHF. The CDR3 DNA follows: TGTGCCAGTAGTATAGACAGGGGGCACCAGCCCCAGCATTTT.

This clone has a single count. The chain uses TRBV5-1 and TRBJ2-7; 8 bases map to TRBD2. Germline V CDR1 and CDR2: SGHRS, YFSETQ. The junction had 8 bases not matched to a gene; V was cut back by 5 bases and J by 7 bases. The CDR3 consists of 13 residues. As DNA, the CDR3 is TGCGCCAGCAGAATCGGGGGGGGCTTTGAGCAGTACTTC. It specifies CASRIGGGFEQYF. Complete variable domain (other parts from reference TRBV5-1 and TRBJ2-7): KAGVTQTPRYLIKTRGQQVTLSCSPISGHRSVSWYQQTPGQGLQFLFEYFSETQRNKGNFPGRFSGRQFSNSRSEMNVSTLELGDSALYLCASRIGGGFEQYFGPGTRLTVT.

The chain is built from TRBV9 and TRBJ2-3, with 9 positions matching TRBD1. CDR1 and CDR2 (germline): SGDLS, YYNGEE. Germline trimming cut 3 bases from V and 6 bases from J; bases unmatched to any gene: 8. The CDR3 consists of 15 residues. As DNA, the CDR3 is TGTGCCAGCAGCGCATGGACAGGGGAGGCGGATACGCAGTATTTT. Protein sequence: CASSAWTGEADTQYF.

This sequence joins TRBV2 and TRBJ2-3; 11 bases are shared with TRBD2. The V segment lost 8 bases and the J segment 9 bases; nucleotides outside the gene matches: 16. This CDR3 region has 16 residues. Germline CDR1 is SNHLY and CDR2 is FYNNEI. The CDR3 here is CASLKTSGAAPGTQYF. CDR3 coding DNA: TGTGCCAGCCTTAAGACTAGCGGGGCCGCACCGGGAACGCAGTATTTT.

The V gene is TRBV5-6, the J gene TRBJ2-4; tentatively, D is TRBD2 (6 bases). Germline-derived CDR1 and CDR2 are SGHDT and YYEEEE. V lost 5 bases and J 7 bases, leaving 16 bases between the germline ends. The CDR3 length is 14 residues. The CDR3 sequence is CASSWGWGVNIQYF. Here the CDR3 DNA reads TGTGCCAGCAGTTGGGGGTGGGGGGTGAACATTCAGTACTTC.